This TCR beta chain was captured by sequencing in a study of beta chain features in type 1 diabetes. Study observations and caveats: Fewer insertions but more deletions were seen at VDJ junctions in type 1 diabetes patients. These data did not resolve whether HLA type affects TCRB rearrangement.

About this clone itself: Its antigen is currently unknown.

Trimming stripped 5 bases from V and 1 base from J, with 16 bases between. From germline, CDR1 is LNHDA and CDR2 SQIVND (reference sequence). The CDR3 covers 16 residues. What was sequenced were expressed TCRB transcripts, since all of the isolated RNA had been reverse transcribed. An average of about 3.57 million reads was obtained for naive, central memory and regulatory T cell samples. Profiling relied on immunoSEQ multiplex PCR, and the TCRdb table lists in-frame clones only, not all of them. The sample has around 500,000 clones; 30% are singletons. The sample comprised naive CD4+ T cells from blood. The TCR was taken from a man aged 18 to 29 in good health. V usage is TRBV19 and J usage is TRBJ2-3; D gene unclear. CDR3 in DNA: TGTGCCAGTAGTCCTCAGCGAGTAAGGGGCACAGATACGCAGTATTTT. It specifies CASSPQRVRGTDTQYF.